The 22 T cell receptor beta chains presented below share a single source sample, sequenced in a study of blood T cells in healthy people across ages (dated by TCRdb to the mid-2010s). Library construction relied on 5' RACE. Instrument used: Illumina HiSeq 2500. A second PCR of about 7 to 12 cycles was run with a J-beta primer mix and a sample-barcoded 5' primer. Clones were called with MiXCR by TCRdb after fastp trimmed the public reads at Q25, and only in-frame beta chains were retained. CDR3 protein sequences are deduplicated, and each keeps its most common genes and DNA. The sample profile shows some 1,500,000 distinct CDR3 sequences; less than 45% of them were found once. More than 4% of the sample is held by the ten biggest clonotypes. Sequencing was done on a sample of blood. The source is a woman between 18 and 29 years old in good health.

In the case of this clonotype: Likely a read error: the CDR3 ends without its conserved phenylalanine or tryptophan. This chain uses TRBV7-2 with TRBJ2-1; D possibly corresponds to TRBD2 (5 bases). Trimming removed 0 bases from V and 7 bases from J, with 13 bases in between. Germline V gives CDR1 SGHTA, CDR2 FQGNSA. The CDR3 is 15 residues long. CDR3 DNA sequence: TGTGCCAGCAGCTTAGCTCCGTACGGGGTGAATGAGCAGTTCCTC. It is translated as CASSLAPYGVNEQFL.

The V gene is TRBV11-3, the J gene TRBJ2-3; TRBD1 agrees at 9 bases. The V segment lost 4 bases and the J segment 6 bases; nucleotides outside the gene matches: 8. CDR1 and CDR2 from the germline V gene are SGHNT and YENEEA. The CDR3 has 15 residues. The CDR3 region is CASSYGTGSLDTQYF. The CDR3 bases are TGTGCCAGCAGCTACGGGACAGGGTCCTTGGATACGCAGTATTTT.

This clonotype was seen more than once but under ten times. This CDR3 reads CASSYSAGANYGYTF. Here the CDR3 DNA reads TGTGCCAGCAGTTATTCTGCAGGGGCCAACTATGGCTACACCTTC. The V and J genes are TRBV6-9 and TRBJ1-2, with D possibly TRBD1 on 6 matching bases. Germline V gene sequence: CDR1 MNHGY, CDR2 SVAAGI. The V end lost 0 bases, the J end lost 2 bases, and 10 bases lay between the germline ends. This CDR3 comprises 15 residues.

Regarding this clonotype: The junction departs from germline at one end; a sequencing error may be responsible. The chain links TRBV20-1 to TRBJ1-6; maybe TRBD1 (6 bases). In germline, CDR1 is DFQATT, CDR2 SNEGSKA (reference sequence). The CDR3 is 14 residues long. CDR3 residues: CSAGTDRMNSLLHF. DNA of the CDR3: TGCAGTGCTGGAACGGACAGAATGAATTCACTCCTCCACTTT.

The CDR3: CASRERARAPTSTDTQYF. In DNA, the CDR3 is TGTGCCAGCAGAGAGCGCGCCCGGGCTCCGACTAGCACAGATACGCAGTATTTT. The chain employs TRBV6-4 and TRBJ2-3, with no clear D. Trimming pared 6 bases from V and 0 bases from J, leaving 22 bases between. The germline V gene encodes CDR1 MRHNA and CDR2 SNTAGT. The CDR3 totals 18 residues.

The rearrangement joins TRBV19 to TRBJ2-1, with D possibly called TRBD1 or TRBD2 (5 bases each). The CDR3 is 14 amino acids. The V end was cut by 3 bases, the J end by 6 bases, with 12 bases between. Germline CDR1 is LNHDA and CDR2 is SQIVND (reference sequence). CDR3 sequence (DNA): TGTGCCAGTAGTATCCGAGGGGCTGGCAATGAGCAGTTCTTC. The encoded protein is CASSIRGAGNEQFF.

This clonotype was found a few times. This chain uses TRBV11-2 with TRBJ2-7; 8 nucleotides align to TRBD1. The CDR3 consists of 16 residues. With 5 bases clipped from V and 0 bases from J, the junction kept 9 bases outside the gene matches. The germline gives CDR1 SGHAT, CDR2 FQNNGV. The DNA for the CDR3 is TGTGCCAGCAGCCAGTACCGGACAGGGCGCTCCTACGAGCAGTACTTC. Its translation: CASSQYRTGRSYEQYF.

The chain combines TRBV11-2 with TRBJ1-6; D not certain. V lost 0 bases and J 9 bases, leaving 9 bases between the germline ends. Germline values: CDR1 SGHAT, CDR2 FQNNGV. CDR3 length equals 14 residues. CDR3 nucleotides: TGTGCCAGCAGCTTAGAGTGGACCGCTTCACCCCTCCACTTT. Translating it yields CASSLEWTASPLHF.

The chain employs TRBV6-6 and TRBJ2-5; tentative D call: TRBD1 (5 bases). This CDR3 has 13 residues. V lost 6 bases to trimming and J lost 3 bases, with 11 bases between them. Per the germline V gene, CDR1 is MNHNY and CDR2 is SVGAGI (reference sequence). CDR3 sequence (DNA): TGTGCCAGCAGCTTCCCGACAGAAGAGACCCAGTACTTC. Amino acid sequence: CASSFPTEETQYF.

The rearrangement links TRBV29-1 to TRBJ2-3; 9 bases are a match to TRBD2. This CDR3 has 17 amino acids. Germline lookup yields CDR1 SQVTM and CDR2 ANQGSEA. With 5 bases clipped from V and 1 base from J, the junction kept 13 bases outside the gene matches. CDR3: CSVYIRLAGRGTDTQYF. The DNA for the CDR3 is TGCAGCGTTTACATAAGGCTAGCGGGAAGGGGCACAGATACGCAGTATTTT.

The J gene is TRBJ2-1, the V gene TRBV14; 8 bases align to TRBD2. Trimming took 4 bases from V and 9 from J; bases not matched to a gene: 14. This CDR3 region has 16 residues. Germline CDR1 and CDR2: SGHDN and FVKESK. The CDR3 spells CASSRRWGLDHGEQFF. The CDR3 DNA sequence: TGTGCCAGCAGCCGCCGGTGGGGACTAGATCACGGTGAGCAGTTCTTC.

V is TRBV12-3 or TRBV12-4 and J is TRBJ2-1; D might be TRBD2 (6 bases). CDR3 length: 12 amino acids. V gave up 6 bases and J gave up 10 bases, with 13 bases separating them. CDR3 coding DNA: TGTGCCAGCAGGTGGGGTCGGGGGGAGCAGTTCTTC. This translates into CASRWGRGEQFF.

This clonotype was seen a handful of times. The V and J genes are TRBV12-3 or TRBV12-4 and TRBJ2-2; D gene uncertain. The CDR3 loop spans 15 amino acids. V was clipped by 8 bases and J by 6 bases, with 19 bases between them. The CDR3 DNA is TGTGCCAGCGGCCGCCTAGACGTTGTCCCCGGGGAGCTGTTTTTT. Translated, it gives CASGRLDVVPGELFF.

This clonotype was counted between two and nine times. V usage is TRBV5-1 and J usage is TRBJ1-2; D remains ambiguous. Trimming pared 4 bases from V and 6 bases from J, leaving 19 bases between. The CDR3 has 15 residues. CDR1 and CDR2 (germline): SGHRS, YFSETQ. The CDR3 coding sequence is TGCGCCAGCAGCACCTTCACCGACGGGAGAGATGGCTACACCTTC. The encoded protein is CASSTFTDGRDGYTF.

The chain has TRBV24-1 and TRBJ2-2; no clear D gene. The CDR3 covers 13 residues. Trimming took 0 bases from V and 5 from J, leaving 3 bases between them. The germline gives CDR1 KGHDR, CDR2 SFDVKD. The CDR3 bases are TGTGCCACCAGTGATTTGATGACCGGGGAGCTGTTTTTT. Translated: CATSDLMTGELFF.

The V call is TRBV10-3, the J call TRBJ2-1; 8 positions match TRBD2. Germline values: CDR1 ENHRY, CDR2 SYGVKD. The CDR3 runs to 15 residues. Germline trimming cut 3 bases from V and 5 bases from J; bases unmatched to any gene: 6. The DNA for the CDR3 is TGTGCCATCAGTGATCCGGGACTAGAGCACAATGAGCAGTTCTTC. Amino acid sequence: CAISDPGLEHNEQFF.

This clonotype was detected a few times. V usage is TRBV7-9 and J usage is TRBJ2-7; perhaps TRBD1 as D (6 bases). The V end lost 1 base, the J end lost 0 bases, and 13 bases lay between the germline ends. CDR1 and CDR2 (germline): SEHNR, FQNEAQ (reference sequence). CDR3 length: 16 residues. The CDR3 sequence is CASSLGAGDVSYEQYF. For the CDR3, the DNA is TGTGCCAGCAGCTTAGGGGCAGGGGACGTCTCCTACGAGCAGTACTTC. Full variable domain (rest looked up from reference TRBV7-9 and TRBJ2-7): DTGVSQNPRHKITKRGQNVTFRCDPISEHNRLYWYRQTLGQGPEFLTYFQNEAQLEKSRLLSDRFSAERPKGSFSTLEIQRTEQGDSAMYLCASSLGAGDVSYEQYFGPGTRLTVT.

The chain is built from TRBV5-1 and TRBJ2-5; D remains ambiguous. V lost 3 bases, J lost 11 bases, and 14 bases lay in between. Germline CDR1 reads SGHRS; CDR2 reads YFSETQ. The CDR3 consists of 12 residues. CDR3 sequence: CASSWVENEQYF. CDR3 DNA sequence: TGCGCCAGCAGCTGGGTTGAGAATGAGCAGTACTTC. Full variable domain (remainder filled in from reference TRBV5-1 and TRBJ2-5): KAGVTQTPRYLIKTRGQQVTLSCSPISGHRSVSWYQQTPGQGLQFLFEYFSETQRNKGNFPGRFSGRQFSNSRSEMNVSTLELGDSALYLCASSWVENEQYFGPGTRLLVL.

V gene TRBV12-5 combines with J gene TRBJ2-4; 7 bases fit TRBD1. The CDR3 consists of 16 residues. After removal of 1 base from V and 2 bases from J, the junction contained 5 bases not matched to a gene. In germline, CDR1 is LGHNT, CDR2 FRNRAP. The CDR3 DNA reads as TGTGCTAGTGGTTTGGCAACGACAGGGACCAAAAACATTCAGTACTTC. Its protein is CASGLATTGTKNIQYF.

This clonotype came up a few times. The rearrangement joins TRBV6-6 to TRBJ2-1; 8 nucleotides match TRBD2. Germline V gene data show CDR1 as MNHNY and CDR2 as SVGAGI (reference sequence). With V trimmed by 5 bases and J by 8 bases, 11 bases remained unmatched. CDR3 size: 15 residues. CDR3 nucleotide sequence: TGTGCCAGCAGTCTACTCGGGGGGACTAGGGATGAGCAGTTCTTC. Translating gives CASSLLGGTRDEQFF.

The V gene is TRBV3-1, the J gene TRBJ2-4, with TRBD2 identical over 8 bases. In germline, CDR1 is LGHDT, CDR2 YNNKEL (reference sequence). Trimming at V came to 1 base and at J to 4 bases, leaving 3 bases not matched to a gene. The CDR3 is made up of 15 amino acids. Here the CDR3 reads CASSQASSGKNIQYF. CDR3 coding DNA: TGTGCCAGCAGCCAAGCCTCTAGCGGGAAAAACATTCAGTACTTC.

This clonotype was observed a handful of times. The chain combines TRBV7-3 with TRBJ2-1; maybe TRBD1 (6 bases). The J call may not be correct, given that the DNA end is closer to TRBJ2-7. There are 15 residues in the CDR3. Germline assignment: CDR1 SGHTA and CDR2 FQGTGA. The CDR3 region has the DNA TGTGCCAGCAGCTTTCGACAGGCGACCTACAATGAGCAGTACTTC. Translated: CASSFRQATYNEQYF.